These 14 T cell receptor beta chains originate from one sample sequenced in a study of shared clonotypes between healthy human individuals. TCRdb's copy holds only in-frame clones and misses some; the assay was immunoSEQ multiplex PCR. The table has 2 million to 2.5 million clones, almost 96% seen once. Sequencing used naive CD4+ T cells sorted from blood. Subset specified: CD45RA+ positively selected. All receptors derive from a man younger than 30 in good health.

V and J are TRBV5-3 and TRBJ2-4; possibly TRBD1 or TRBD2 for D (5 bases each). TRBV5-3 is an ORF; its function is uncertain. This CDR3 has 14 residues. Trimming removed 0 bases from V and 9 bases from J, with 13 bases in between. The CDR3 sequence is CARSLDGARGIQYF. CDR3 sequence (DNA): TGTGCCAGAAGCTTGGACGGAGCGAGGGGCATTCAGTACTTC.

V and J are TRBV5-1 and TRBJ1-5, with D unclear. The CDR3 runs to 12 residues. Germline CDR1 and CDR2: SGHRS and YFSETQ. Trimming removed 3 bases from V and 6 bases from J, with 7 bases in between. CDR3 amino acids: CASSSGVQPQHF. CDR3 nucleotide sequence: TGCGCCAGCAGCTCGGGAGTTCAGCCCCAGCATTTT. Supplemented by reference TRBV5-1 and TRBJ1-5, the full variable domain reads KAGVTQTPRYLIKTRGQQVTLSCSPISGHRSVSWYQQTPGQGLQFLFEYFSETQRNKGNFPGRFSGRQFSNSRSEMNVSTLELGDSALYLCASSSGVQPQHFGDGTRLSIL.

This chain connects TRBV30 to TRBJ2-1; D tentatively reads TRBD1 or TRBD2 (7 bases each). Germline loops: CDR1 GTSNPN, CDR2 SVGIG (reference sequence). This CDR3 contains 13 residues. The V and J ends lost 3 bases and 7 bases respectively, with 13 bases between them. The CDR3 is CAWRNRGGNEQFF. The CDR3 DNA reads as TGTGCCTGGAGGAACAGGGGAGGGAATGAGCAGTTCTTC.

The chain is built from TRBV6-5 and TRBJ2-7; no firm D call. Germline CDR1 reads MNHEY; CDR2 reads SVGAGI. This CDR3 contains 13 residues. The V gene lost 6 bases and the J gene lost 1 base, with 10 bases spanning the gap. The CDR3 here is CASSRMGSYEQYF. CDR3 in DNA: TGTGCCAGCAGCCGCATGGGTTCCTACGAGCAGTACTTC.

The V call is TRBV5-4, the J call TRBJ2-7, with a possible D match to TRBD2 (6 bases). CDR1 is SGHNT, CDR2 YYREEE, per germline (reference sequence). The germline V and J ends were trimmed by 6 bases and 4 bases, with 20 bases remaining between them. This CDR3 comprises 15 residues. The CDR3 DNA reads TGTGCCAGCACCCAGGGTCCTGCAGGACTATACGAGCAGTACTTC. This encodes CASTQGPAGLYEQYF. The full variable domain, its missing parts supplied by reference TRBV5-4 and TRBJ2-7, is ETGVTQSPTHLIKTRGQQVTLRCSSQSGHNTVSWYQQALGQGPQFIFQYYREEENGRGNFPPRFSGLQFPNYSSELNVNALELDDSALYLCASTQGPAGLYEQYFGPGTRLTVT.

This chain connects TRBV19 to TRBJ1-5; D uncertain. V lost 3 bases and J lost 1, with 10 bases in between. Germline values: CDR1 LNHDA, CDR2 SQIVND (reference sequence). This CDR3 region has 15 residues. CDR3 loop: CASSMIRGSNQPQHF. The CDR3 nucleotides are TGTGCCAGTAGTATGATTCGGGGAAGCAATCAGCCCCAGCATTTT.

The V gene is TRBV10-3, the J gene TRBJ2-1; TRBD2 agrees at 9 bases. The CDR3 is 16 residues long. V shed 4 bases and J 2 bases; nucleotides not matched to a gene: 6. Germline assignment: CDR1 ENHRY and CDR2 SYGVKD. CDR3 in DNA: TGTGCCATCAGTGTCTCACTAGCGGGTACCTACAATGAGCAGTTCTTC. Amino acid sequence: CAISVSLAGTYNEQFF.

The chain carries TRBV5-8 and TRBJ1-6; 8 nucleotides agree with TRBD1. The CDR3 length is 12 residues. Germline loops: CDR1 SGHTS, CDR2 YDEGEE. Germline trimming cut 8 bases from V and 9 bases from J; bases unmatched to any gene: 4. The CDR3 DNA follows: TGTGCCAGTCAGGGGGCCGGTTCACCCCTCCACTTT. As protein: CASQGAGSPLHF.

The chain recombines TRBV18 with TRBJ2-7; 9 positions agree with TRBD1. The CDR3 consists of 17 residues. Losses at the gene ends were 3 bases for V and 4 bases for J; bases not matched to a gene: 13. Germline V lookup: CDR1 KGHSH, CDR2 LQKENI. The CDR3 reads CASSPSRDRESRYEQYF. The CDR3 DNA reads TGTGCCAGCTCACCGTCCCGGGACAGGGAATCGAGGTACGAGCAGTACTTC.

The chain employs TRBV19 and TRBJ2-7; 9 positions agree with TRBD1. The CDR3 consists of 14 residues. CDR1 and CDR2 from the germline V gene are LNHDA and SQIVND (reference sequence). V trimming: 6 bases; J trimming: 7 bases; junction bases outside the gene matches: 10. Here the CDR3 reads CASSPEQGAWEQYF. The CDR3 nucleotides read TGTGCCAGTAGCCCGGAACAGGGGGCGTGGGAGCAGTACTTC.

The rearrangement joins TRBV27 to TRBJ2-7; D remains ambiguous. Germline CDR1 MNHEY, CDR2 SMNVEV (reference sequence). Trimming took 7 bases from V and 0 from J, leaving 16 bases between them. The CDR3 covers 15 residues. The CDR3 DNA reads TGTGCCAGCACCGTCGGTCGGTGGAGCTCCTACGAGCAGTACTTC. Protein: CASTVGRWSSYEQYF.

The V gene is TRBV5-4, the J gene TRBJ2-7, with D possibly being TRBD1 (6 bases). CDR3 length equals 14 residues. Trimming pared 4 bases from V and 4 bases from J, leaving 15 bases between. Germline lookup yields CDR1 SGHNT and CDR2 YYREEE (reference sequence). The CDR3 DNA sequence: TGTGCCAGCAGCAATCCAGGGGCCCATTACGAGCAGTACTTC. This sequence encodes CASSNPGAHYEQYF. Supplemented by reference TRBV5-4 and TRBJ2-7, the full variable domain reads ETGVTQSPTHLIKTRGQQVTLRCSSQSGHNTVSWYQQALGQGPQFIFQYYREEENGRGNFPPRFSGLQFPNYSSELNVNALELDDSALYLCASSNPGAHYEQYFGPGTRLTVT.

The chain combines TRBV6-5 with TRBJ2-4; weak D call: TRBD1 (5 bases). Per germline, CDR1 MNHEY and CDR2 SVGAGI. The ends were cut back, 5 bases at V and 1 base at J, with 9 bases in the middle. The CDR3 covers 14 residues. The CDR3 region has the DNA TGTGCCAGCAGTCCCCCAGGGGCCAAAAACATTCAGTACTTC. It translates to CASSPPGAKNIQYF.

The chain is built from TRBV19 and TRBJ2-6; D is unresolved. The germline V gene has CDR1 LNHDA and CDR2 SQIVND (reference sequence). Between the trimmed V and J ends, which lost 7 bases and 1 base, there was a span of 17 bases. The CDR3 extends over 17 amino acids. The CDR3 region has the DNA TGTGCCAGTAAAACAGTGAGTGTTGCATCTGGGGCCAACGTCCTGACTTTC. It is translated as CASKTVSVASGANVLTF.